Below are 9 T cell receptor beta chains sequenced from a single sample in a study of T-cell memory formation after mild COVID-19. TCRdb re-derived calls from the 5' RACE reads in MiXCR, one entry per CDR3 protein. The sample consists of around 340,000 distinct CDR3 sequences, 21% of them appearing once. The sample consisted of PBMCs or a T cell subset sorted from them (not recorded which). These TCRs come from an adult woman who had mild COVID-19 (a few samples of this study predate the infection). Cell type and time point are not known.

This clonotype was detected a few times. The J gene is TRBJ1-6, the V gene TRBV12-3 or TRBV12-4; 10 bases line up with TRBD1. The CDR3 is 12 residues long. V was clipped by 11 bases and J by 8 bases; unmatched bases: 3. The CDR3 DNA reads as TGTGCCTGGGGGACAGGGGATTCACCCCTCCACTTT. Translation: CAWGTGDSPLHF.

There are a few counts of this clonotype. V and J are TRBV7-2 and TRBJ2-1; 13 bases align to TRBD2. This CDR3 region has 18 residues. Germline V gene sequence: CDR1 SGHTA, CDR2 FQGNSA. Unmatched junction bases numbered 7, after V lost 5 bases and J lost 0 bases. The chain's CDR3 is CASSPRLAGGSSYNEQFF. The CDR3 nucleotides are TGTGCCAGCAGCCCCCGACTAGCGGGGGGAAGCTCCTACAATGAGCAGTTCTTC.

This clonotype was counted only a few times. The CDR3 sequence: CASSSSGQGTREQYF. CDR3 nucleotide sequence: TGTGCCAGCAGCTCCTCGGGACAGGGGACGAGGGAGCAGTACTTC. The rearrangement uses TRBV13 and TRBJ2-7; 10 bases line up with TRBD1. With 4 bases clipped from V and 7 bases from J, the junction kept 10 bases outside the gene matches. The CDR3 totals 15 residues. Germline loops: CDR1 PRHDT, CDR2 FYEKMQ (reference sequence). Together with reference TRBV13 and TRBJ2-7, the CDR3 gives the full variable domain: AAGVIQSPRHLIKEKRETATLKCYPIPRHDTVYWYQQGPGQDPQFLISFYEKMQSDKGSIPDRFSAQQFSDYHSELNMSSLELGDSALYFCASSSSGQGTREQYFGPGTRLTVT.

V gene TRBV5-6 combines with J gene TRBJ2-5; TRBD2 matches 8 bases. Germline V gene lookup returns CDR1 SGHDT and CDR2 YYEEEE. The junction had 20 bases not matched to a gene; V was cut back by 4 bases and J by 6 bases. This CDR3 region has 18 residues. The CDR3 region has the DNA TGTGCCAGCAGCAGGGCCGCGGAGCGGGAGAATTTCCGGAAGACCCAGTACTTC. This encodes CASSRAAERENFRKTQYF.

This clonotype was counted between two and nine times. This chain uses TRBV7-8 with TRBJ2-1; D possibly matches TRBD1 or TRBD2 (5 bases each). Germline loops: CDR1 SGHVS, CDR2 FQNEAQ. CDR3 size: 14 residues. V lost 5 bases and J lost 5, with 13 bases in between. This chain's CDR3 is CASSDRDGHNEQFF. DNA of the CDR3: TGTGCCAGCAGCGACCGGGACGGACACAATGAGCAGTTCTTC.

This chain connects TRBV20-1 to TRBJ1-1, with D tentatively TRBD1 (5 bases). Trimming shortened V by 3 bases and J by 0 bases, and 14 bases separated the two germline ends. Germline V CDR1 and CDR2: DFQATT, SNEGSKA (reference sequence). The CDR3 spans 15 residues. This chain's CDR3 is CSASPGAALNTEAFF. The CDR3 DNA follows: TGCAGTGCTAGCCCCGGGGCAGCGTTGAACACTGAAGCTTTCTTT.

The rearrangement links TRBV18 to TRBJ2-1, with unresolved D. Trimming pared 5 bases from V and 6 bases from J, leaving 17 bases between. CDR1 KGHSH and CDR2 LQKENI come from the germline V gene. This CDR3 is 15 amino acids long. The CDR3 is CASSATNPSTNEQFF. The CDR3 nucleotides read TGTGCCAGCTCAGCCACCAATCCGTCGACCAATGAGCAGTTCTTC. Full variable domain (rest looked up from reference TRBV18 and TRBJ2-1): NAGVMQNPRHLVRRRGQEARLRCSPMKGHSHVYWYRQLPEEGLKFMVYLQKENIIDESGMPKERFSAEFPKEGPSILRIQQVVRGDSAAYFCASSATNPSTNEQFFGPGTRLTVL.

This clonotype was observed at least ten times. The CDR3 spells CASSSSNEGTKNIQYF. The CDR3 DNA reads TGTGCCAGCAGCTCCTCTAATGAGGGAACCAAAAACATTCAGTACTTC. V and J are TRBV5-6 and TRBJ2-4, with D possibly TRBD2 on 5 matching bases. Germline lookup yields CDR1 SGHDT and CDR2 YYEEEE. The V end lost 3 bases, the J end lost 2 bases, and 15 bases lay between the germline ends. This CDR3 is 16 amino acids long.

The chain carries TRBV5-1 and TRBJ2-7, with 13 bases lining up with TRBD2. The germline V gene has CDR1 SGHRS and CDR2 YFSETQ. V was clipped by 4 bases and J by 5 bases; unmatched bases: 6. The CDR3 length is 15 residues. The CDR3 nucleotides are TGCGCCAGCAGCGATGGGACTAGCGGGACGCACGAGCAGTACTTC. Protein sequence: CASSDGTSGTHEQYF. The whole variable domain, remainder taken from reference TRBV5-1 and TRBJ2-7, is KAGVTQTPRYLIKTRGQQVTLSCSPISGHRSVSWYQQTPGQGLQFLFEYFSETQRNKGNFPGRFSGRQFSNSRSEMNVSTLELGDSALYLCASSDGTSGTHEQYFGPGTRLTVT.